The 15 T cell receptor beta chains in this list originate from one sample, sequenced in a study of blood T cells in healthy people across ages. A second PCR, run for about 7 to 11 cycles, used a sample-barcoded 5' primer plus a J-beta primer mix. TCRdb recomputed calls from the 5' RACE reads with MiXCR, one row per CDR3 protein. In the table there are hundreds of thousands of distinct CDR3 sequences, 29% of which are singletons. The sample consisted of blood. The receptors stem from a woman older than 75 in good health.

The sample holds many counts of this clonotype. The CDR3 region has the DNA TGTGCCAGCAGCCAAATGAGTATGATCCAAGAGACCCAGTACTTC. It is translated as CASSQMSMIQETQYF. The chain recombines TRBV3-1 with TRBJ2-5; unclear D gene. Trimming cost V 2 bases and J 1 base, with 11 bases left between them. CDR1 is LGHDT, CDR2 YNNKEL, per germline (reference sequence). This CDR3 has 15 amino acids.

This clonotype was counted at least ten times. V is TRBV6-2 or TRBV6-3 and J is TRBJ2-1, with TRBD2 matching 12 bases. V lost 3 bases to trimming and J lost 12 bases; unmatched junction nucleotides: 9. CDR3 length equals 15 residues. Germline V CDR1 and CDR2: MNHEY, SVGEGT. The CDR3: CASSYPSGGAYGQFF. Here the CDR3 DNA reads TGTGCCAGCAGTTATCCTAGCGGGGGGGCATATGGGCAGTTCTTC.

V and J are TRBV5-6 and TRBJ2-5; no firm D call. The CDR3 spans 14 residues. V was clipped by 5 bases and J by 5 bases, with 16 bases between them. Per germline, CDR1 SGHDT and CDR2 YYEEEE. In DNA, the CDR3 is TGTGCCAGCAGAGTTGAACGTGGTATGGAGACCCAGTACTTC. The encoded protein is CASRVERGMETQYF.

This clonotype was seen at least ten times. The chain joins TRBV29-1 to TRBJ1-5; 10 nucleotides align to TRBD1. V was clipped by 4 bases and J by 5 bases; unmatched bases: 5. CDR3 size: 14 residues. The germline V gene encodes CDR1 SQVTM and CDR2 ANQGSEA. CDR3 DNA sequence: TGCAGCGTTGCTACCGGGACAGGGGATCAGCCCCAGCATTTT. Translated: CSVATGTGDQPQHF.

The chain employs TRBV29-1 and TRBJ1-3; no reliable D call. Germline V gives CDR1 SQVTM, CDR2 ANQGSEA. The CDR3 length is 13 residues. V was shortened by 2 bases and J by 0 bases, with 5 bases between the two germline ends. CDR3 in DNA: TGCAGCGTTGAATTACGCTCTGGAAACACCATATATTTT. This sequence encodes CSVELRSGNTIYF.

Details on this clonotype: One end of the junction varies from germline; a read error may be responsible. V gene TRBV12-3 or TRBV12-4 combines with J gene TRBJ2-3; D call uncertain. The CDR3 is 13 amino acids. CDR3 residues: CASSSLGSDAQYF. CDR3 bases: TGTGCCAGCAGTTCGCTGGGATCAGATGCGCAGTATTTT.

This clonotype was seen repeatedly, ten times or more. The chain employs TRBV20-1 and TRBJ2-1; TRBD2 is a possible D gene (6 bases). Germline lookup yields CDR1 DFQATT and CDR2 SNEGSKA (reference sequence). This CDR3 contains 15 residues. Trimming stripped 0 bases from V and 5 bases from J, with 14 bases between. The CDR3 bases are TGCAGTGCTAGAGATGGGAGGCTACGGAACAATGAGCAGTTCTTC. Encoded protein: CSARDGRLRNNEQFF.

The genes are TRBV2 and TRBJ2-7; D uncertain. Per the germline V gene, CDR1 is SNHLY and CDR2 is FYNNEI. Between the trimmed V and J ends, which lost 4 bases and 6 bases, there was a span of 16 bases. The CDR3 has 14 residues. The CDR3 DNA reads TGTGCCAGCAGTGTGCGGAGTACCCTCCTCGAGCAGTACTTC. Its protein is CASSVRSTLLEQYF.

V is TRBV5-5 and J is TRBJ2-5, with 7 bases identical to TRBD1. The DNA matches TRBJ2-7 better at its end, which makes the J call doubtful. The CDR3 length is 14 residues. Germline CDR1 SGHKS, CDR2 YYEKEE (reference sequence). DNA of the CDR3: TGTGCCAGCAGCGATGGACAGGTCAACTACGAGCAGTACTTC. It translates to CASSDGQVNYEQYF.

This sequence joins TRBV10-3 and TRBJ2-3; TRBD1 matches at 9 bases. The germline CDR1 and CDR2 sequences are ENHRY and SYGVKD. The V segment lost 9 bases and the J segment 0 bases; nucleotides outside the gene matches: 4. CDR3 length: 14 amino acids. CDR3 sequence reads: CAIGQGPSTDTQYF. In DNA, the CDR3 is TGTGCCATAGGACAGGGGCCGAGCACAGATACGCAGTATTTT.

To note about this clonotype: This may arise from a read error, as a much more abundant clone is one base away. The chain recombines TRBV7-2 with TRBJ1-2; D gene ambiguous. The CDR3 covers 12 residues. The germline V gene has CDR1 SGHTA and CDR2 FQGNSA. V lost 3 bases, J lost 6 bases, and 8 bases lay in between. CDR3: CASSFNGNGYTF. CDR3 DNA sequence: TGTGCCAGCAGCTTTAACGGGAATGGCTACACCTTC.

As for this clonotype: Given a much more abundant clone one base away, this may be a read error. CDR3 sequence: CASRYDASYEQYF. In DNA form, the CDR3 reads TGTGCCAGCAGGTACGACGCCTCCTACGAGCAGTACTTC. The chain couples TRBV6-2 or TRBV6-3 to TRBJ2-7, with D unclear. Deletions cut 6 bases from V and 0 bases from J, with 9 bases between. Germline values: CDR1 MNHEY, CDR2 SVGEGT. This CDR3 is built from 13 residues.

This clonotype was counted a single time. The chain has TRBV29-1 and TRBJ2-1; D is possibly TRBD2 (6 bases). The V end was cut by 3 bases, the J end by 3 bases, with 15 bases between. The CDR3 covers 15 residues. In germline, CDR1 is SQVTM, CDR2 ANQGSEA. CDR3 amino acids: CSVEAQLAIYNEQFF. In DNA form, the CDR3 reads TGCAGCGTTGAGGCACAACTAGCTATCTACAATGAGCAGTTCTTC.

This chain uses TRBV19 with TRBJ1-5; TRBD1 matches 7 bases. There are 14 residues in the CDR3. Per germline, CDR1 LNHDA and CDR2 SQIVND (reference sequence). With V trimmed by 5 bases and J by 4 bases, 5 bases remained unmatched. DNA for the CDR3: TGTGCCAGTAGTGGGACAGCATGGAATCAGCCCCAGCATTTT. It yields the protein CASSGTAWNQPQHF.

This clonotype appeared once. CDR3 DNA: TGCAGCGCTACTCGGGACTCGGTCGACGCTTTCTTT. Translation gives CSATRDSVDAFF. The rearrangement links TRBV29-1 to TRBJ1-1, with TRBD1 as a possible D gene (5 bases). V lost 7 bases to trimming and J lost 11 bases, with 20 bases between them. The CDR3 has 12 amino acids. Germline loops: CDR1 SQVTM, CDR2 ANQGSEA.